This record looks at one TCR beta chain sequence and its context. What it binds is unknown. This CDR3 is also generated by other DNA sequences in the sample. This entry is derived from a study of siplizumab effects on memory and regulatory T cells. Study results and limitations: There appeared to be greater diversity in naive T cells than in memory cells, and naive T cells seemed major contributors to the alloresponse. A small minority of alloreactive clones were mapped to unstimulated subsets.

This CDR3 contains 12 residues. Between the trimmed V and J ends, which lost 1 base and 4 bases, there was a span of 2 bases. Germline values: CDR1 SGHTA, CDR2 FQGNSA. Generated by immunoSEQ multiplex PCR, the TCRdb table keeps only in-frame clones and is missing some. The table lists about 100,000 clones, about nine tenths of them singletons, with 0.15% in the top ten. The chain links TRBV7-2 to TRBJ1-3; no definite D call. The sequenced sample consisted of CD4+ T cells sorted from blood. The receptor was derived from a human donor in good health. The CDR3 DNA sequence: TGTGCCAGCAGCTTAGTCGGAAACACCATATATTTT. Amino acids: CASSLVGNTIYF.